This TCR beta chain was sequenced in a study of blood T cells in healthy people across ages. Regarding the study as a whole: Both higher diversity and more naive CD4+ cells marked long-lived donors when set against aged donors. Estimates of diversity drawn from one million T cells were considered underestimates.

With respect to this clonotype: Its matching antigen is unknown.

PCR was performed a second time for about 7 to 12 cycles using a sample-barcoded 5' primer and a J-beta primer mix. Each CDR3 protein gets one entry after TCRdb re-called the 5' RACE reads with MiXCR. Here the sample spans approximately 600,000 distinct CDR3 sequences, approximately 59% being singletons. The CDR3 has 15 amino acids. Germline V gene lookup returns CDR1 LNHNV and CDR2 YYDKDF (reference sequence). Sequenced material: blood. This clonotype was obtained from a man between 60 and 70 years old in good health. V usage is TRBV15 and J usage is TRBJ2-5; D not resolved. The J call could be wrong; TRBJ2-7 is a better fit for the DNA end. Here the CDR3 reads CATSRDRRVSYEQYF. Written as DNA, the CDR3 is TGTGCCACCAGCAGAGATCGAAGGGTATCTTACGAGCAGTACTTC.